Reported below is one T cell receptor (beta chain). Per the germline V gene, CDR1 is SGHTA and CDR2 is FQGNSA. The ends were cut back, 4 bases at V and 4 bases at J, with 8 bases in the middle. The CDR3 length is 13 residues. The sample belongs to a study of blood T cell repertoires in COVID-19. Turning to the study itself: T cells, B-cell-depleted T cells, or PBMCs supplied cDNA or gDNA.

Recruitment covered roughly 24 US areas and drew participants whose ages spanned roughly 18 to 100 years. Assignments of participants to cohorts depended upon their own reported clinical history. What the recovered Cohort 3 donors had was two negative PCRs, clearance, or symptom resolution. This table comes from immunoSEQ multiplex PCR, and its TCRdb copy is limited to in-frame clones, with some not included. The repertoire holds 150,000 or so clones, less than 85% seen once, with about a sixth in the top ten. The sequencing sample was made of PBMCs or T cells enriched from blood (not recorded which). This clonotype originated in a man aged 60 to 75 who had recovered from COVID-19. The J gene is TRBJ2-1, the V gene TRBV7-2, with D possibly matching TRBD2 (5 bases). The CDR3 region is CASSSGYYNEQFF. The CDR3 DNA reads TGTGCCAGCAGCTCGGGATATTACAATGAGCAGTTCTTC.